This T cell receptor (beta chain) was identified in a study of cytotoxic CD8 clonotypes in ibrutinib-treated CLL. Whole-study findings and limits: At the start, clonality exceeded age-matched healthy donors and followed circulating CD8+ T-cell counts. Clonality was higher at ibrutinib response and returned toward baseline at progression.

Profiled with immunoSEQ multiplex PCR; TCRdb holds only in-frame clones, not every one. Here the sample spans around 70,000 clones, approximately 71% being singletons. The CDR3 is 13 amino acids. Germline V lookup: CDR1 MNHEY, CDR2 SVGAGI. V lost 5 bases and J lost 3, with 8 bases in between. This clone was counted only a few times. Its cognate antigen is unknown. The rearrangement uses TRBV6-5 and TRBJ1-3; unclear D gene. The specimen was PBMCs, collected after 12 months of ibrutinib treatment. The clonotype comes from a human donor with chronic lymphocytic leukemia. CDR3 sequence reads: CASSPRIGNTIYF. The CDR3 region has the DNA TGTGCCAGCAGTCCTCGGATTGGAAACACCATATATTTT.